In this sample, the clone carrying this T cell receptor beta chain turned up many times. What it binds is not known. This entry comes from a study of molecular identifiers for immune sequencing clone quantification. As previously described, bulk TCR libraries were made using listed TCR primers. TCRdb recomputed calls from the PCR reads with MiXCR, one row per CDR3 protein. The table lists 50,000 to 65,000 distinct CDR3 sequences, less than 25% of them singletons. V lost 2 bases, J lost 8 bases, and 9 bases lay in between. This CDR3 region has 12 residues. In germline, CDR1 is SEHNR, CDR2 FQNEAQ (reference sequence). Overall study results and limits: Clones with over 20 RNA copies captured over 98% of effector molecules but under 1% of naive ones.

Naive CD8 libraries were made from around 18,000 to 910,000 sorted cells, and they used 10%, 30% or 50% RNA. Isolation of naive CD8 T cells was achieved by sorting on a CD8+CD4-CCR7+CD45RA+ phenotype. Material: naive CD8+ T cells from blood, with Jurkat cell RNA spiked in. Subset denoted: FACS-sorted CD8+CD4-CCR7+CD45RA+ naive T cells. The genes are TRBV7-9 and TRBJ1-2; the D is unclear. The clonotype comes from a human donor in good health. Some libraries in this study had Jurkat cell RNA spiked in. In nucleotides, the CDR3 is TGTGCCAGCAGCTTAAAATTAGGAGGCTACACCTTC. This encodes CASSLKLGGYTF. Supplemented by reference TRBV7-9 and TRBJ1-2, the full variable domain reads DTGVSQNPRHKITKRGQNVTFRCDPISEHNRLYWYRQTLGQGPEFLTYFQNEAQLEKSRLLSDRFSAERPKGSFSTLEIQRTEQGDSAMYLCASSLKLGGYTFGSGTRLTVV.